The T cell receptor beta chain described here comes from a study of blood T cell repertoires in COVID-19. About the research overall: The United States, Italy and Spain supplied acute and convalescent COVID-19 samples. Sample material is recorded as cDNA or gDNA derived from T cells, B-cell-depleted T cells, or PBMCs.

In the original processing: Using reference gene primer amplification, nucleated cell counts were estimated. TCRdb keeps only in-frame clones here, not all; method: immunoSEQ multiplex PCR. Clonal size and the V and J genes are those of that table, whereas D and trimming came from the DNA. The sample holds some 70,000 clones; roughly 91% are singletons and the top ten take 5.5% to 8.5%. Material: peripheral blood. The receptor comes from a middle-aged man with active COVID-19.

In nucleotides, the CDR3 is TGTGCCAGCTCACCAGTAGGAAGGGGCTACGAGCAGTACTTC. The encoded protein is CASSPVGRGYEQYF. J is TRBJ2-7 and V is TRBV18, with D possibly TRBD1 on 5 matching bases. In germline, CDR1 is KGHSH, CDR2 LQKENI. Trimming cost V 2 bases and J 3 bases, with 11 bases left between them. This CDR3 has 14 residues.